This is a list of T cell receptor beta chains from one sample in a study of memory CD4+ T cells and cytomegalovirus serostatus. TCRdb's table, derived via immunoSEQ multiplex PCR, lists solely in-frame clones and lacks some. The repertoire holds around 50,000 clones, with roughly 78% as singletons. Sample: memory CD4+ T cells from blood. The receptors were sampled from an adult in good health and CMV-seronegative. The CDR3 runs from the conserved cysteine through the conserved F or W. Each record gives: D gene, clone size, V gene, J gene, CDR3 length, CDR3 DNA, CDR3 protein. The D gene is left open where the match is weak. A row's size may be missing; if present it is once, few, many or a size class.

D: TRBD1
size: NA
V: TRBV28
J: TRBJ2-7
length: 15
DNA: TGTGCCAGCAGTTCGGCCGGGACAGGGAGCCACGAGCAGTACTTC
CDR3: CASSSAGTGSHEQYF

D: TRBD1
size: NA
V: TRBV28
J: TRBJ1-1
length: 13
DNA: TGTGCCAGCCTGGGACAGGGGGACACTGAAGCTTTCTTT
CDR3: CASLGQGDTEAFF

D: TRBD2
size: NA
V: TRBV6-1
J: TRBJ2-2
length: 17
DNA: TGTGCCAGCAGTGGGACTAGCGGGAGGGCCTATACCGGGGAGCTGTTTTTT
CDR3: CASSGTSGRAYTGELFF

D: TRBD1
size: few
V: TRBV19
J: TRBJ1-1
length: 12
DNA: TGTGCCAGTAGAACTGACAGGGGTGAAGCTTTCTTT
CDR3: CASRTDRGEAFF

D: NA
size: NA
V: TRBV29-1
J: TRBJ2-7
length: 11
DNA: TGCAGCGTTGACCGGGGCTACGAGCAGTACTTC
CDR3: CSVDRGYEQYF

D: TRBD1
size: NA
V: TRBV6-5
J: TRBJ2-2
length: 15
DNA: TGTGCCAGCAAAATCCAGGGGGCTCGCACCGGGGAGCTGTTTTTT
CDR3: CASKIQGARTGELFF

D: TRBD2
size: NA
V: TRBV9
J: TRBJ2-1
length: 16
DNA: TGTGCCAGCAGCGTAGCTAGGGGACTAGCCTACAATGAGCAGTTCTTC
CDR3: CASSVARGLAYNEQFF

D: NA
size: few
V: TRBV7-3
J: TRBJ1-1
length: 13
DNA: TGTGCCAGCAGCTTAGCCCTAAACACTGAAGCTTTCTTT
CDR3: CASSLALNTEAFF

D: NA
size: NA
V: TRBV7-3
J: TRBJ1-2
length: 13
DNA: TGTGCCAGCAGCTTAACAGGGTCGTCCGGCTACACCTTC
CDR3: CASSLTGSSGYTF

D: NA
size: NA
V: TRBV7-3
J: TRBJ2-1
length: 14
DNA: TGTGCCAGCAGCTTAACACGAAGTGCAGGTGAGCAGTTCTTC
CDR3: CASSLTRSAGEQFF

D: NA
size: few
V: TRBV18
J: TRBJ2-2
length: 13
DNA: TGTGCCAGCTCACCACTTTCTTCCGGGGAGCTGTTTTTT
CDR3: CASSPLSSGELFF

D: TRBD2
size: NA
V: TRBV28
J: TRBJ2-1
length: 16
DNA: TGTGCCAGCAGTCCTGGGACTAGCGGGCGCAGGGGTGAGCAGTTCTTC
CDR3: CASSPGTSGRRGEQFF

D: NA
size: NA
V: TRBV4-1
J: TRBJ1-4
length: 15
DNA: TGCGCCAGCAGCCAAGAGGGGGCAACTAATGAAAAATTGTTTTTT
CDR3: CASSQEGATNEKLFF

D: NA
size: NA
V: TRBV6-6
J: TRBJ2-2
length: 14
DNA: TGTGCCAGCAGTAATAGCGGGAACACCGGGGAGCTGTTTTTT
CDR3: CASSNSGNTGELFF

D: NA
size: NA
V: TRBV2
J: TRBJ1-4
length: 12
DNA: TGTGCCAGCAGTGTGTTGTACGAAAAACTGTTTTTT
CDR3: CASSVLYEKLFF

D: NA
size: NA
V: TRBV6-1
J: TRBJ1-1
length: 13
DNA: TGTGCCAGTGGGAAGGCTATTGACACTGAAGCTTTCTTT
CDR3: CASGKAIDTEAFF

D: NA
size: few
V: TRBV7-9
J: TRBJ2-7
length: 15
DNA: TGTGCCAGCAGCGATACCGGGACTCGAGGAATAGAGCAGTACTTC
CDR3: CASSDTGTRGIEQYF

D: TRBD2
size: NA
V: TRBV28
J: TRBJ2-5
length: 17
DNA: TGTGCCAGCAGGCCATCGTGGGCGGGAGAGTACCAAGAGACCCAGTACTTC
CDR3: CASRPSWAGEYQETQYF

D: TRBD2
size: NA
V: TRBV4-1
J: TRBJ2-1
length: 15
DNA: TGCGCCAGCAGCCAAGAACTAGCGGGAGTAGTAGTGCAGTTCTTC
CDR3: CASSQELAGVVVQFF